This section outlines one TCR beta chain sequence together with its context. This specimen belongs to a study of early T cells in non-severe SARS-CoV-2 infection. The TCR library protocol was used to attach unique molecular identifiers. These identifiers were attached to individual cDNA molecules. A single record per CDR3 protein comes from TCRdb applying MiXCR to the 5' RACE reads. The sample gives about 33,000 distinct CDR3 sequences, less than 8.5% of which show up once; approximately 4% is in the top ten. This CDR3 has 14 amino acids. Trimming removed 6 bases at V and 3 bases at J, with 12 bases between.

This sequence joins TRBV12-3 or TRBV12-4 and TRBJ1-5; the D gene is possibly TRBD1 (5 bases). What was sequenced was whole blood. This clonotype originated in an adult who was a healthcare worker with PCR-confirmed SARS-CoV-2 infection or an uninfected control (not recorded which). The chain's CDR3 is CASSRDSPNQPQHF. The CDR3 coding sequence is TGTGCCAGCAGCCGAGACAGCCCCAATCAGCCCCAGCATTTT.